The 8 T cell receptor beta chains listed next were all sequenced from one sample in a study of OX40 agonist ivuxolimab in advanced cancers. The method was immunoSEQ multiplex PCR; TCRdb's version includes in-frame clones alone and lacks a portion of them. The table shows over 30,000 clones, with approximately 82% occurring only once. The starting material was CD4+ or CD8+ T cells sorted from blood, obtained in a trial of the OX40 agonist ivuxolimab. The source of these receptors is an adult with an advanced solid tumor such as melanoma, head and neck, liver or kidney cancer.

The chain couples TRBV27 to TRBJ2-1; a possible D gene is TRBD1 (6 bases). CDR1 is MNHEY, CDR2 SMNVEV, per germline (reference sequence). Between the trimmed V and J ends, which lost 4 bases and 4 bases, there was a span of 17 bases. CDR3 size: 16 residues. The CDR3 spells CASSSPPGETYNEQFF. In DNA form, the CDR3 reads TGTGCCAGCAGTTCCCCCCCAGGGGAAACATACAATGAGCAGTTCTTC.

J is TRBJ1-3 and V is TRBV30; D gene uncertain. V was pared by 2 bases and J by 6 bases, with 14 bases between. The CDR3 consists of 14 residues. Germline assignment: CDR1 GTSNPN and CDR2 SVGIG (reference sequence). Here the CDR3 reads CAWSRAGSKNTIYF. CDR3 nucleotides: TGTGCCTGGAGTAGGGCGGGGTCGAAAAACACCATATATTTT. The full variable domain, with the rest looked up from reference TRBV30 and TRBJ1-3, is SQTIHQWPATLVQPVGSPLSLECTVEGTSNPNLYWYRQAAGRGLQLLFYSVGIGQISSEVPQNLSASRPQDRQFILSSKKLLLSDSGFYLCAWSRAGSKNTIYFGEGSWLTVV.

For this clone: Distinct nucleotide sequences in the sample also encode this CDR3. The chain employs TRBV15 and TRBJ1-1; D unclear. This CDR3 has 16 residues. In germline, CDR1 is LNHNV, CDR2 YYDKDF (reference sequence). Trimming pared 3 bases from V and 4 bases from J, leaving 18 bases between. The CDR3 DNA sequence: TGTGCCACCAGCAGGGCCGGAGGGCGGTTGGGCACTGAAGCTTTCTTT. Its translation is CATSRAGGRLGTEAFF.

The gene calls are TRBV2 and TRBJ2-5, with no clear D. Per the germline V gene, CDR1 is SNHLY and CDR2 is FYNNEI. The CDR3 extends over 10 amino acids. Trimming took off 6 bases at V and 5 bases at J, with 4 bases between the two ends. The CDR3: CASREETQYF. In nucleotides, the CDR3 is TGTGCCAGCAGGGAGGAGACCCAGTACTTC. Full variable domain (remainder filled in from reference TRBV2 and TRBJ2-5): EPEVTQTPSHQVTQMGQEVILRCVPISNHLYFYWYRQILGQKVEFLVSFYNNEISEKSEIFDDQFSVERPDGSNFTLKIRSTKLEDSAMYFCASREETQYFGPGTRLLVL.

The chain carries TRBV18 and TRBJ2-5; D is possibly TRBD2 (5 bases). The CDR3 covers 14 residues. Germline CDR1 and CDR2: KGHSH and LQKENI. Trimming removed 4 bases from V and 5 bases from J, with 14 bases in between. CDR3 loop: CASSLPGWRETQYF. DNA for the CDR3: TGTGCCAGCTCACTCCCTGGGTGGAGGGAGACCCAGTACTTC.

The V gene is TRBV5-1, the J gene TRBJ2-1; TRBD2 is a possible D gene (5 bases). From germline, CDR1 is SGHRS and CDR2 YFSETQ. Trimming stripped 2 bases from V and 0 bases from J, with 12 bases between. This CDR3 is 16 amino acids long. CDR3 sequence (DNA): TGCGCCAGCAGCTTATCTACTAGGTTCTCCTACAATGAGCAGTTCTTC. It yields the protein CASSLSTRFSYNEQFF.

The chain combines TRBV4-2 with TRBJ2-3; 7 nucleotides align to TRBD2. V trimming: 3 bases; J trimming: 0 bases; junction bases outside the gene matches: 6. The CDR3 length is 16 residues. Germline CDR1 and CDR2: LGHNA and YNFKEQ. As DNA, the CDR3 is TGTGCCAGCAGCCAGAGCGGGACCGAAAGCACAGATACGCAGTATTTT. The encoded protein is CASSQSGTESTDTQYF.

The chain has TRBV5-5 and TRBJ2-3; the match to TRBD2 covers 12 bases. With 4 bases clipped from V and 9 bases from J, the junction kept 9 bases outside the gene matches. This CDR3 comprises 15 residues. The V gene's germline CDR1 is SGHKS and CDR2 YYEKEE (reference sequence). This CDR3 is CASSPRLAGEDTQYF. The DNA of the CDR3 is TGTGCCAGCAGCCCAAGACTAGCGGGAGAGGACACGCAGTATTTT.